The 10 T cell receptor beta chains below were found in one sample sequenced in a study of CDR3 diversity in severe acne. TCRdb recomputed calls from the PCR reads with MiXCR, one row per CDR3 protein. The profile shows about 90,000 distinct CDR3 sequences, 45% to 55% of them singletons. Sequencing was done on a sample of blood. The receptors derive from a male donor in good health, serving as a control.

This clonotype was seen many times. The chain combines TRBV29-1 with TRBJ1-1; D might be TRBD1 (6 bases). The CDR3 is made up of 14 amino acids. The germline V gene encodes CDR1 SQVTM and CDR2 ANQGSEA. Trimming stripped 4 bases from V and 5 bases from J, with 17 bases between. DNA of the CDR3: TGCAGCGTTGGGTTACAGGGTTTGGGGACTGAAGCTTTCTTT. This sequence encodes CSVGLQGLGTEAFF.

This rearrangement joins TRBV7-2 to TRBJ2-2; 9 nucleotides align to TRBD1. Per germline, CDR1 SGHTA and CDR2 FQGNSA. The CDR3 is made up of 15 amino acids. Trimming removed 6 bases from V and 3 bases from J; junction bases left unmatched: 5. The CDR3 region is CASSKDRGDTGELFF. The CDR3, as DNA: TGTGCCAGCAGTAAGGACAGGGGCGACACCGGGGAGCTGTTTTTT.

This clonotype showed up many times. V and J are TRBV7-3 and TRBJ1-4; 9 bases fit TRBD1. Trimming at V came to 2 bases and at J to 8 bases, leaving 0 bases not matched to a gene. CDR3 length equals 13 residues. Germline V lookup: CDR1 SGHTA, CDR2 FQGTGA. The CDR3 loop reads CASSLGQGEKLFF. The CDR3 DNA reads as TGTGCCAGCAGCTTAGGACAGGGGGAAAAACTGTTTTTT.

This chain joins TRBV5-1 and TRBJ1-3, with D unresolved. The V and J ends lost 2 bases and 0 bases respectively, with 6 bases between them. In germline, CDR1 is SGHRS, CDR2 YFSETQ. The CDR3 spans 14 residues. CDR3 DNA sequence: TGCGCCAGCAGCTTCGACGTCTCTGGAAACACCATATATTTT. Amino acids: CASSFDVSGNTIYF.

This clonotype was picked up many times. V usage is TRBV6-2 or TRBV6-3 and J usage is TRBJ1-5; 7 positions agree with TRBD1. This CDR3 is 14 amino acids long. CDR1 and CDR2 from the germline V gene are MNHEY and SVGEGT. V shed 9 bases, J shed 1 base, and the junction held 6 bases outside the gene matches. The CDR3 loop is CASDRDVSNQPQHF. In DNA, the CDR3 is TGTGCCAGTGACAGGGATGTGAGCAATCAGCCCCAGCATTTT.

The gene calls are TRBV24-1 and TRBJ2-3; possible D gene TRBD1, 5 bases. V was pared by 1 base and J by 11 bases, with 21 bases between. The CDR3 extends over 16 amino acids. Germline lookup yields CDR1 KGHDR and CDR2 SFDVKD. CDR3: CATSDLQASSYNEQYF. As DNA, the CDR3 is TGTGCCACCAGTGATTTACAGGCGAGCTCCTACAATGAGCAGTATTTT.

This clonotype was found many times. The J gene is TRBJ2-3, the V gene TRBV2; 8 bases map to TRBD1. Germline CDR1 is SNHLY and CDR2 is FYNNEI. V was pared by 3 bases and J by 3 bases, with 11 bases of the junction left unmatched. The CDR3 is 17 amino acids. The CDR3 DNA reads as TGTGCCAGCAGTGACAGGGGGCAGTTTAGAGGAACAGATACGCAGTATTTT. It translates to CASSDRGQFRGTDTQYF.

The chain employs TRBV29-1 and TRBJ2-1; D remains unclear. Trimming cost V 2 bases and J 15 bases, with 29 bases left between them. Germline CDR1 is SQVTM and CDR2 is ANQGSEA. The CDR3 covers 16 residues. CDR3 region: CSVEFSKGPSEPPPFF. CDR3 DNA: TGCAGCGTTGAATTCTCCAAGGGCCCCTCAGAGCCGCCGCCGTTCTTC.

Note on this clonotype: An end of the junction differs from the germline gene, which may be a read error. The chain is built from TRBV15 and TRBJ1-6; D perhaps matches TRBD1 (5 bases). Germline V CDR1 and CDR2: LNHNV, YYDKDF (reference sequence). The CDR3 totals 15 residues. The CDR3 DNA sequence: TGTGCCACCAGCAGAGATATGGGGGAAAATTTACCCCTCCACTTT. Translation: CATSRDMGENLPLHF.

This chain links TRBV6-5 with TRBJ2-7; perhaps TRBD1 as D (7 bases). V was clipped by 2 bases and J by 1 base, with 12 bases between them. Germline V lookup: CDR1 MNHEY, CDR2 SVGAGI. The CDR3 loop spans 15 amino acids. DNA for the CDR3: TGTGCCAGCAGTTACGGGGCGGGACAGTCCTACGAGCAGTACTTC. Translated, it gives CASSYGAGQSYEQYF.